These 8 T cell receptor beta chains share one sample of origin, sequenced in a study of blood T cells in healthy people across ages. Primers used in a second PCR of roughly 7 to 12 cycles were a sample-barcoded 5' primer and a J-beta primer mix. One entry per CDR3 protein results from TCRdb running MiXCR on the 5' RACE reads. The sample lists about 800,000 distinct CDR3 sequences; 55% to 75% were seen once. The material sequenced was blood. Receptors were obtained from a man aged 25-45 years in good health.

This chain joins TRBV3-1 and TRBJ2-7; 9 bases are a match to TRBD2. Germline V gives CDR1 LGHDT, CDR2 YNNKEL (reference sequence). With 5 bases clipped from V and 6 bases from J, the junction kept 8 bases outside the gene matches. The CDR3 totals 14 residues. The CDR3 here is CASSNPGTSSEQYF. The CDR3 nucleotides are TGTGCCAGCAGCAACCCCGGGACTAGCAGCGAGCAGTACTTC.

As for this clonotype: This could be a read error, since a much larger clone is one nucleotide away. J is TRBJ2-1 and V is TRBV10-3; D remains unclear. Germline-derived CDR1 and CDR2 are ENHRY and SYGVKD. There are 11 residues in the CDR3. DNA of the CDR3: TGTACCATCAGTTGGAAGTCCGAGCAGTTCTTC. Residues: CTISWKSEQFF.

This clonotype was observed a handful of times. The rearrangement joins TRBV2 to TRBJ2-3; 9 bases are shared with TRBD2. The germline V gene has CDR1 SNHLY and CDR2 FYNNEI. V lost 7 bases, J lost 2 bases, and 7 bases stayed unmatched. The CDR3 is made up of 15 amino acids. CDR3 residues: CASKRLAGNTDTQYF. The CDR3 DNA follows: TGTGCCAGCAAGCGGCTAGCGGGAAACACAGATACGCAGTATTTT.

The chain has TRBV7-7 and TRBJ2-3, with unresolved D. Trimming left V 2 bases short and J 3 bases short, with 12 bases between. This CDR3 has 15 amino acids. The V gene's germline CDR1 is SSHAT and CDR2 FNYEAQ (reference sequence). In nucleotides, the CDR3 is TGTGCCAGCAGCTTAATAGGGTCTGAAACAGATACGCAGTATTTT. Protein sequence: CASSLIGSETDTQYF.

Comment on this clonotype: Possible read error: a much larger clone is one base away. The chain uses TRBV14 and TRBJ2-4; no definite D call. TRBJ2-7 matches the DNA end more closely, so the J call is doubtful. This CDR3 spans 13 amino acids. The germline V gene has CDR1 SGHDN and CDR2 FVKESK. Written as DNA, the CDR3 is TGTGCCAGCAGCCAAGAAATCTTCTACGAGCAGTACTTC. Amino acid sequence: CASSQEIFYEQYF.

This chain joins TRBV2 and TRBJ2-3; D is undetermined. V gave up 5 bases and J gave up 3 bases, with 6 bases separating them. Germline assignment: CDR1 SNHLY and CDR2 FYNNEI. CDR3 length equals 12 residues. The CDR3 DNA is TGTGCCAGCAGTACTATAACAGATACGCAGTATTTT. As protein: CASSTITDTQYF.

V is TRBV20-1 and J is TRBJ2-7; the D gene could be TRBD1 or TRBD2 (5 bases each). Trimming took 4 bases from V and 7 from J, leaving 14 bases between them. Germline V gives CDR1 DFQATT, CDR2 SNEGSKA (reference sequence). The CDR3 loop spans 12 amino acids. The CDR3 here is CSAMRGLEEQYF. The CDR3 nucleotides are TGCAGTGCTATGAGGGGCTTGGAAGAGCAGTACTTC.

Of note for this clonotype: One end of the junction varies from germline; a read error may be responsible. The rearrangement joins TRBV13 to TRBJ2-1, with a possible D match to TRBD1 (6 bases). The germline V gene has CDR1 PRHDT and CDR2 FYEKMQ (reference sequence). This CDR3 contains 14 residues. CDR3 sequence (DNA): TGTGCCAGCAGCTCCGACAGGCCCTACCATGAGCAGTTCTTC. Translated, it gives CASSSDRPYHEQFF.